What follows describes a single T cell receptor beta chain. The antigen remains unidentified. The data stem from a study of cytomegalovirus exposure and HLA in healthy donors. Notes on the study in general: For most TCR beta V segments, an earlier analysis put the productive rate at about 87% or about 30% of the time. Generally TCR sequences proved uncommon, though certain public TCRs appeared in numerous donors. Association of a missense DCLRE1C variant with TCR beta V- and J-gene trimming was reported in a later analysis. TCR beta sequences reportedly predicted the HLA-A and HLA-B alleles of most subjects accurately.

The length of the CDR3 is 14 residues. Between the trimmed V and J ends, which lost 4 bases and 2 bases, there was a span of 9 bases. Germline V CDR1 and CDR2: SGHTA, FQGNSA. PCR was performed using 60 Vbeta and 13 Jbeta primers. Using immunoSEQ multiplex PCR, the repertoire was profiled, and TCRdb retains in-frame clones only, with some absent. The table includes 210,000 or so clones, approximately 80% detected once. The receptor was derived from a girl aged 5-17 years in good health and CMV-seronegative. Sequenced sample: PBMCs. The genes are TRBV7-2 and TRBJ1-5; D not resolved. The CDR3 here is CASSYTGGNQPQHF. The CDR3 nucleotides read TGTGCCAGCAGCTACACCGGAGGCAATCAGCCCCAGCATTTT.